What follows are 17 T cell receptor beta chains derived from one specimen sequenced in a study of CD8+CD57+ T cells in acquired aplastic anemia. Both TCR beta VDJ combination and CDR3 sequence profiling were carried out. Genomic DNA was the template for this profiling. From the reads, TCRdb called clonotypes with MiXCR, one entry per CDR3 protein. This table holds about 180,000 distinct CDR3 sequences, approximately 52% found once. Previously, flow cytometry had revealed CD8+CD57+ cell expansion in the patients chosen for sequencing. The sequencing input was sorted CD4+, CD8+, or CD8+CD57+ T cells (not recorded which) from PBMCs. The receptors were gathered from a human donor with aplastic anemia.

This clonotype has more than one count but fewer than ten. The V and J genes are TRBV5-4 and TRBJ2-3; TRBD2 aligns across 11 bases. CDR3 length equals 17 residues. The ends lost 0 bases at V and 3 bases at J; junction bases unmatched: 6. From germline, CDR1 is SGHNT and CDR2 YYREEE (reference sequence). The CDR3 DNA reads TGTGCCAGCAGCTTGGTGCTGACTAGCGGGAATACAGATACGCAGTATTTT. This translates into CASSLVLTSGNTDTQYF.

This clonotype was picked up many times. The J gene is TRBJ1-2, the V gene TRBV30; a weak D match, TRBD1 (5 bases). Germline assignment: CDR1 GTSNPN and CDR2 SVGIG (reference sequence). This CDR3 region has 14 residues. Trimming pared 3 bases from V and 6 bases from J, leaving 17 bases between. Here the CDR3 reads CAWRGQGYEDGYTF. CDR3 coding DNA: TGTGCCTGGAGGGGGCAGGGCTATGAGGATGGCTACACCTTC. The entire variable domain, with the rest obtained from reference TRBV30 and TRBJ1-2, is as follows: SQTIHQWPATLVQPVGSPLSLECTVEGTSNPNLYWYRQAAGRGLQLLFYSVGIGQISSEVPQNLSASRPQDRQFILSSKKLLLSDSGFYLCAWRGQGYEDGYTFGSGTRLTVV.

The rearrangement uses TRBV11-2 and TRBJ1-6; the D is unclear. The CDR3 has 12 amino acids. Germline values: CDR1 SGHAT, CDR2 FQNNGV. Trimming removed 7 bases from V and 7 bases from J, with 8 bases in between. The CDR3 DNA follows: TGTGCCAGCAACAACGGGAATTCACCCCTCCACTTT. It yields the protein CASNNGNSPLHF.

The chain uses TRBV7-9 and TRBJ1-6; unclear D gene. CDR1 and CDR2 (germline): SEHNR, FQNEAQ (reference sequence). CDR3 size: 12 residues. Trimming cost V 5 bases and J 10 bases, with 9 bases left between them. The CDR3 DNA reads as TGTGCCAGCAGCGCCCAAGGATCACCCCTCCACTTT. It is translated as CASSAQGSPLHF.

The CDR3 DNA reads as TGCAGTGCTGGCCAGGCTAAGTCGGGCACAGATACGCAGTATTTT. It yields the protein CSAGQAKSGTDTQYF. V usage is TRBV20-1 and J usage is TRBJ2-3; D gene ambiguous. In germline, CDR1 is DFQATT, CDR2 SNEGSKA (reference sequence). This CDR3 contains 15 residues. The V gene lost 5 bases and the J gene lost 1 base, with 16 bases spanning the gap.

V and J are TRBV19 and TRBJ1-5, with 9 bases matching TRBD1. The CDR3 consists of 15 residues. From germline, CDR1 is LNHDA and CDR2 SQIVND (reference sequence). V gave up 9 bases and J gave up 4 bases; unmatched junction bases: 10. CDR3 DNA: TGTGCCAGCGAGAAATGGACAGGGGATAATCAGCCCCAGCATTTT. Translating it yields CASEKWTGDNQPQHF.

With regard to this clonotype: This may arise from a read error, as a much more abundant clone is one base away. The chain recombines TRBV7-2 with TRBJ2-7, with D unresolved. Matching the DNA end better, TRBJ2-1 makes the J call doubtful. CDR1 and CDR2 from the germline V gene are SGHTA and FQGNSA. The CDR3 consists of 13 residues. CDR3 amino acids: CASSQAVSYEQFF. The CDR3 DNA sequence: TGTGCCAGCAGCCAAGCAGTTTCCTACGAGCAGTTCTTC.

The rearrangement joins TRBV6-1 to TRBJ2-7; the D gene is possibly TRBD2 (6 bases). V lost 6 bases, J lost 0 bases, and 9 bases lay in between. Germline lookup yields CDR1 MNHNS and CDR2 SASEGT. The CDR3 consists of 13 residues. The CDR3 nucleotides read TGTGCCAGCAGGGACGGGAGCTCCTACGAGCAGTACTTC. Translation gives CASRDGSSYEQYF.

In regard to this clonotype: This may stem from a read error, because a much larger clone lies one nucleotide away. No conserved phenylalanine or tryptophan ends this CDR3, so it is likely a read error. The chain has TRBV5-1 and TRBJ2-4, with a tentative D call TRBD1 (5 bases). The CDR3 has 13 residues. V was clipped by 4 bases and J by 9 bases, with 14 bases between them. The germline CDR1 and CDR2 sequences are SGHRS and YFSETQ. The CDR3 sequence is CASSTRGFGIQYL. CDR3 coding DNA: TGCGCCAGCAGCACAAGGGGTTTCGGCATTCAGTACCTC.

This clonotype was seen a single time. This chain uses TRBV7-8 with TRBJ2-5; 11 nucleotides line up with TRBD2. Germline trimming cut 1 base from V and 3 bases from J; bases unmatched to any gene: 7. Germline assignment: CDR1 SGHVS and CDR2 FQNEAQ. The CDR3 covers 17 residues. The CDR3 loop reads CASSLGLRLAGKETQYF. CDR3 in DNA: TGTGCCAGCAGCTTAGGTCTGCGACTAGCGGGAAAAGAGACCCAGTACTTC.

This clonotype was picked up a small number of times. The chain carries TRBV6-2 or TRBV6-3 and TRBJ2-7; 7 bases align to TRBD1. V dropped 5 bases and J dropped 4; count of bases not matched to a gene: 26. The CDR3 has 20 residues. Germline values: CDR1 MNHEY, CDR2 SVGEGT. CDR3 in amino acids: CASSNRDRVSKGDLSYEQYF. CDR3 sequence (DNA): TGTGCCAGCAGTAACCGGGACAGAGTAAGTAAAGGGGATCTATCGTACGAGCAGTACTTC.

There are many counts of this clonotype. The V and J genes are TRBV20-1 and TRBJ2-1; no clear D gene. V lost 2 bases and J 6 bases, leaving 14 bases between the germline ends. The germline V gene has CDR1 DFQATT and CDR2 SNEGSKA (reference sequence). The CDR3 covers 14 residues. As DNA, the CDR3 is TGCAGTGCTAGAACTACGCTCGCCTTCAATGAGCAGTTCTTC. It translates to CSARTTLAFNEQFF.

This clonotype has a handful of counts. This chain connects TRBV20-1 to TRBJ2-3; TRBD2 matches 7 bases. CDR1 DFQATT and CDR2 SNEGSKA come from the germline V gene (reference sequence). This CDR3 spans 11 amino acids. V lost 3 bases, J lost 6 bases, and 0 bases stayed unmatched. The CDR3 sequence is CSARGGDTQYF. CDR3 bases: TGCAGTGCTAGGGGGGGGGATACGCAGTATTTT.

The DNA for the CDR3 is TGTGCCAGCAGCTTGCCCCGGGGGCGGGGTGTTAACACCGGGGAGCTGTTTTTT. Translation: CASSLPRGRGVNTGELFF. The chain combines TRBV5-4 with TRBJ2-2, with D perhaps matching TRBD1 or TRBD2 (6 bases each). The CDR3 runs to 18 residues. The V end was cut by 1 base, the J end by 2 bases, with 18 bases between. Germline V CDR1 and CDR2: SGHNT, YYREEE (reference sequence).

Only a few counts were recorded for this clonotype. This rearrangement joins TRBV7-2 to TRBJ2-5, with TRBD1 matching over 10 bases. Germline CDR1 SGHTA, CDR2 FQGNSA. With V trimmed by 5 bases and J by 7 bases, 7 bases remained unmatched. The CDR3 covers 14 residues. The CDR3 region has the DNA TGTGCCAGCAGCCAGGACAGGGGGAAGGGGACCCAGTACTTC. As protein: CASSQDRGKGTQYF.

The V gene is TRBV11-1, the J gene TRBJ2-7, with 10 nucleotides matching TRBD2. Germline V gene lookup returns CDR1 SGHAT and CDR2 FQDESV (reference sequence). The junction had 9 bases not matched to a gene; V was cut back by 5 bases and J by 5 bases. The CDR3 consists of 15 residues. In nucleotides, the CDR3 is TGTGCCAGCAGCCTCAGCGGGAGGGCCGCCGACGAGCAGTACTTC. Its protein product is CASSLSGRAADEQYF. The full variable domain, completed using reference TRBV11-1 and TRBJ2-7, is EAEVAQSPRYKITEKSQAVAFWCDPISGHATLYWYRQILGQGPELLVQFQDESVVDDSQLPKDRFSAERLKGVDSTLKIQPAELGDSAMYLCASSLSGRAADEQYFGPGTRLTVT.

The chain joins TRBV2 to TRBJ2-3, with 7 bases identical to TRBD1. Germline V gene data show CDR1 as SNHLY and CDR2 as FYNNEI. The CDR3 is made up of 15 amino acids. V lost 6 bases and J lost 0; bases outside the gene matches: 6. The CDR3 here is CASRPGQRSTDTQYF. DNA of the CDR3: TGTGCCAGCAGACCGGGACAGAGGAGCACAGATACGCAGTATTTT.